This T cell receptor (beta chain) emerged from a study of human T cells and chemical hapten exposure. Time point in this sample: patch test 3, about 24 weeks after DPC sensitization. Treatment described: therapeutic diphenylcyclopropenone sensitization with weekly scalp DPC. Trimming cost V 7 bases and J 5 bases, with 18 bases left between them. The CDR3 spans 14 residues. The germline CDR1 and CDR2 sequences are SNHLY and FYNNEI. TCRdb called the RACE reads again in MiXCR, with one record for every CDR3 protein. The data contain about 64,000 distinct CDR3 sequences, about 11% of them singletons. Only a few counts were recorded for this clonotype.

V gene TRBV2 combines with J gene TRBJ2-7; the D gene could be TRBD1 or TRBD2 (6 bases each). This TCR was recovered from a woman aged 25 to 45 with alopecia areata. Some clones in this sample may be carry-over from other donors' samples. Sequences were derived from whole blood, sampled in connection with sensitization to the hapten diphenylcyclopropenone (DPC). This CDR3 is CASKGGNRVNEQYF. CDR3 DNA: TGTGCCAGCAAAGGGGGGAACAGGGTCAACGAGCAGTACTTC.